This T cell receptor (beta chain) was documented in a study of long-term antiretroviral therapy in people with HIV. It was version v3.0 of the immunoSEQ assay that was run at survey level. Some clones are missing from TCRdb's copy, which holds only in-frame ones; the method was immunoSEQ multiplex PCR. The table includes fewer than 35,000 clones, more than 95% detected once. In each sample, roughly 0.9-10 million cryopreserved PBMC were present before DNA extraction. The study's findings and limits: On ART adherence, viral resistance or therapy changes, no data were available.

J gave up 9 bases and V 4 bases, and 13 bases lay outside the gene matches. This CDR3 contains 15 residues. Germline CDR1 SGDLS, CDR2 YYNGEE. Worth noting for this clone: The antigen is unknown.

The clonotype was recovered from a young man with HIV. The chain has TRBV9 and TRBJ2-7; the match to TRBD2 covers 10 bases. The source was unsorted PBMCs, collected 6.9 years after starting antiretroviral therapy. CDR3 loop: CASSQSKAGGNVQYF. CDR3 sequence (DNA): TGTGCCAGCAGCCAAAGTAAAGCGGGGGGGAACGTGCAGTACTTC.